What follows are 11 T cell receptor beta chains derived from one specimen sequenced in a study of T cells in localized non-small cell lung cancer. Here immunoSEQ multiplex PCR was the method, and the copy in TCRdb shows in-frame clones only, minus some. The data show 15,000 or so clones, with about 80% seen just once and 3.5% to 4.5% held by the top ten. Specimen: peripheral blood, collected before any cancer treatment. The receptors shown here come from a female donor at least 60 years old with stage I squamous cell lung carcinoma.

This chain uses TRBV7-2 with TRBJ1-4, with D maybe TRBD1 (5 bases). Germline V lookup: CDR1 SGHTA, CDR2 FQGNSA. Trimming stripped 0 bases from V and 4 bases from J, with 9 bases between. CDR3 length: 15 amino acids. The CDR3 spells CASSLASGLNEKLFF. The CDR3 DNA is TGTGCCAGCAGCTTAGCATCGGGGCTTAATGAAAAACTGTTTTTT.

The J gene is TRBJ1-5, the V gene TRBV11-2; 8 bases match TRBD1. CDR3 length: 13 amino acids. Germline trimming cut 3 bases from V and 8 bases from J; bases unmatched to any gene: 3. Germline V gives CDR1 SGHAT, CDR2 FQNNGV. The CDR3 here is CASSLTGVEPQHF. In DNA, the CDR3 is TGTGCCAGCAGCTTGACAGGGGTGGAGCCCCAGCATTTT.

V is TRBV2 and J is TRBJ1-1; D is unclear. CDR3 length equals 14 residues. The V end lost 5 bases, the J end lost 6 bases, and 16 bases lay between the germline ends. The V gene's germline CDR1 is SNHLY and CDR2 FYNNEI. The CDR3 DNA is TGTGCCAGCAGTACCCCCTTAGGGCTAGCTGAAGCTTTCTTT. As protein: CASSTPLGLAEAFF.

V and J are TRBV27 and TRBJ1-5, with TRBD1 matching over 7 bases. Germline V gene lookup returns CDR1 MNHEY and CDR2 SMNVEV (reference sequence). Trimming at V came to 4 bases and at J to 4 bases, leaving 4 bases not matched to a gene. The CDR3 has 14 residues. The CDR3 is CASSYDRENQPQHF. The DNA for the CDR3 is TGTGCCAGCAGTTACGACAGGGAGAATCAGCCCCAGCATTTT.

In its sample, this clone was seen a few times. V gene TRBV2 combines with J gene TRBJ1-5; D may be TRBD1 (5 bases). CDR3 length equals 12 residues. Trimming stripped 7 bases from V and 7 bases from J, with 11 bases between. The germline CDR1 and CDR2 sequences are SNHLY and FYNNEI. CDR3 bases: TGTGCCAGCACCGGGACGGGACAGCCCCAGCATTTT. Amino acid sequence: CASTGTGQPQHF.

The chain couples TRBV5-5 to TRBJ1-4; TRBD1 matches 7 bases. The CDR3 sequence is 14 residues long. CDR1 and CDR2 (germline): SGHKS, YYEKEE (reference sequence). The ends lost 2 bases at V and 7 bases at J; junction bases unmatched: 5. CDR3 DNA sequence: TGTGCCAGCAGCTTAAACAGGGGCGGTGAAAAACTGTTTTTT. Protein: CASSLNRGGEKLFF.

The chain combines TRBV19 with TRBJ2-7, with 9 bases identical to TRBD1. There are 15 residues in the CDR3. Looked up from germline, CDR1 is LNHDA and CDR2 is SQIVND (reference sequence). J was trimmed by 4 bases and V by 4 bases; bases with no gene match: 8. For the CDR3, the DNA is TGTGCCAGTAGTACCCCCGGGACAGGGTTTTACGAGCAGTACTTC. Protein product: CASSTPGTGFYEQYF.

The CDR3 reads CASSSLRGGAIRVQYF. The CDR3 DNA reads TGTGCCAGCAGCTCGCTCCGCGGGGGGGCCATTCGGGTTCAGTACTTC. This chain links TRBV7-9 with TRBJ2-4; 9 bases are shared with TRBD2. The CDR3 has 16 amino acids. Germline trimming cut 4 bases from V and 11 bases from J; bases unmatched to any gene: 15. The germline V gene encodes CDR1 SEHNR and CDR2 FQNEAQ (reference sequence).

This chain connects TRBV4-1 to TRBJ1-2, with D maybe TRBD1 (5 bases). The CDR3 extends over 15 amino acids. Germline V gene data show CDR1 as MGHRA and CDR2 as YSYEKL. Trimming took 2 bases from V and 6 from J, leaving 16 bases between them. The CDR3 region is CASSQTDVAGDGYTF. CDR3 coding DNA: TGCGCCAGCAGCCAAACGGACGTCGCGGGGGATGGCTACACCTTC.

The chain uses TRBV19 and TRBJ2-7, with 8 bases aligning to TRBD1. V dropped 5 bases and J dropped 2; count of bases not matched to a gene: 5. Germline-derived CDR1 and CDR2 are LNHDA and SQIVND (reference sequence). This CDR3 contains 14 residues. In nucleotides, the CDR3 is TGTGCCAGTAGTCCCAGGACAGGGACCTACGAGCAGTACTTC. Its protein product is CASSPRTGTYEQYF.

Written as DNA, the CDR3 is TGTGCCAGCAGTTACTCGGCGAACACTGAAGCTTTCTTT. This gives the protein CASSYSANTEAFF. The chain uses TRBV6-8 and TRBJ1-1; D ambiguous. V gave up 0 bases and J gave up 1 base, with 3 bases separating them. The germline V gene encodes CDR1 MNHGY and CDR2 SAAAGT. The CDR3 covers 13 residues.